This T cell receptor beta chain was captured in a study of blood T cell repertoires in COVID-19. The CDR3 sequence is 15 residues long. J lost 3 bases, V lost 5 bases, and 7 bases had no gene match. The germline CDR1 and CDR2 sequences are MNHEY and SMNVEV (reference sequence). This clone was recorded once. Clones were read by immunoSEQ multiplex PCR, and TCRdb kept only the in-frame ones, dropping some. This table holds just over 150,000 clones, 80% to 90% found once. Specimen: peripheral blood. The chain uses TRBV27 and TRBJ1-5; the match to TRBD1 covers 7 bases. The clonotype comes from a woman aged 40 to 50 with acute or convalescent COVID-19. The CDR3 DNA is TGTGCCAGCAGTCTCCAGACAGGGCCCAATCAGCCCCAGCATTTT. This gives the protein CASSLQTGPNQPQHF.